This TCR beta chain comes out of a study of cytomegalovirus exposure and HLA in healthy donors. Points from the study as a whole: A later analysis found TCR association rates differed by HLA locus, highest for DRB1 and lowest for HLA-C. Across donors, sequencing depth was assumed by presence/absence analyses to be roughly uniform. In an earlier analysis, productive rearrangement rates for most beta V segments clustered near 87% or 30%.

Primers included in the PCR were 60 Vbeta and 13 Jbeta primers. Sequencing used immunoSEQ multiplex PCR; TCRdb keeps in-frame clones, though not all of them. The sample lists some 150,000 clones; around two thirds were seen once. Notes on this clone: Its antigen is not known.

CDR1 is SQVTM, CDR2 ANQGSEA, per germline. With 7 bases removed from V and 2 bases from J, the gap between germline ends came to 14 bases. The CDR3 consists of 14 residues. The sequenced material came from PBMCs. The chain has TRBV29-1 and TRBJ2-2; D may be TRBD1 (6 bases). This sequence originates from a middle-aged man in good health and CMV-seronegative. The CDR3: CSGQRGGNTGELFF. CDR3 DNA: TGCAGCGGTCAAAGAGGGGGAAACACCGGGGAGCTGTTTTTT.